Below, 27 T cell receptor beta chains from the same sample are listed, as sequenced in a study of T cells expressing NK-cell markers. One entry per CDR3 protein, without DNA, is what TCRdb gives after re-calling the 5' RACE reads. This sample's table reports fewer than 400,000 distinct CDR3 sequences. Input material: blood T cells: a sorted CD56 or NKG2C T cell subset, CD4+ or CD8+ T cells, or bulk PBMC T cells (not recorded which). These receptors all stem from a man aged 18-75 years in good health.

The chain has TRBV28 and TRBJ1-4; as DNA is missing, the TRBD1 call by TCRdb cannot be tested. The CDR3 contains 13 residues. Looked up from germline, CDR1 is MDHEN and CDR2 is SYDVKM. The CDR3 region is CASGQVLNEKLFF.

The rearrangement uses TRBV28 and TRBJ2-4; TCRdb indicates TRBD2, and absent DNA this call remains unverified. The V gene's germline CDR1 is MDHEN and CDR2 SYDVKM. The CDR3 is made up of 15 amino acids. The CDR3 sequence is CASSPTGGPPNIQYF.

This chain joins TRBV20-1 and TRBJ2-7; absent DNA, TCRdb's TRBD2 call cannot be checked. There are 15 residues in the CDR3. The germline V gene has CDR1 DFQATT and CDR2 SNEGSKA (reference sequence). The CDR3 is CSATGTAKLSYEQYF.

This sequence joins TRBV20-1 and TRBJ2-5; the D call from TCRdb, TRBD2, cannot be confirmed without DNA. The CDR3 extends over 11 amino acids. Germline V lookup: CDR1 DFQATT, CDR2 SNEGSKA (reference sequence). CDR3 residues: CGLKAGETQYF.

The V and J genes are TRBV30 and TRBJ2-4; with no DNA, the TCRdb D assignment of TRBD2 cannot be verified. There are 12 residues in the CDR3. Germline values: CDR1 GTSNPN, CDR2 SVGIG (reference sequence). CDR3 sequence reads: CAWRSGTATQYF.

V is TRBV28 and J is TRBJ2-1; TCRdb picks TRBD2, but there is no DNA to check that call. Germline CDR1 MDHEN, CDR2 SYDVKM. This CDR3 comprises 14 residues. CDR3 residues: CASSFRGGINEQFF.

The V and J genes are TRBV21-1 and TRBJ1-2; TCRdb gives TRBD1 as the D gene, but with no DNA this cannot be confirmed. TRBV21-1 is marked as a pseudogene. The CDR3 runs 13 residues. The CDR3 spells CASSKGDRDGYTF.

The chain is built from TRBV19 and TRBJ2-7. In germline, CDR1 is LNHDA, CDR2 SQIVND (reference sequence). The CDR3 length is 14 residues. CDR3 protein: CASRSTGSSYEQYF.

The chain is built from TRBV5-1 and TRBJ1-1; TCRdb gives TRBD1 as the D gene, but with no DNA this cannot be confirmed. Germline CDR1 and CDR2: SGHRS and YFSETQ. The CDR3 extends over 17 amino acids. The CDR3 protein is CASSFTPTGTPNTEAFF.

This chain uses TRBV6-1 with TRBJ2-3; no DNA is available, so the TRBD1 call from TCRdb remains unchecked. CDR1 MNHNS and CDR2 SASEGT come from the germline V gene. The CDR3 has 15 residues. The CDR3 reads CASSKRGSSTDTQYF.

The rearrangement links TRBV12-3 or TRBV12-4 to TRBJ1-5. The CDR3 runs to 17 residues. The CDR3 sequence: CASSFFFPGGSNQPQHF.

The chain is built from TRBV29-1 and TRBJ2-4; the D gene TCRdb calls, TRBD2, cannot be checked with no DNA. Germline V gene sequence: CDR1 SQVTM, CDR2 ANQGSEA. The length of the CDR3 is 15 residues. This chain's CDR3 is CSVEVQSLAKNIQYF.

V and J are TRBV7-9 and TRBJ2-4; the D gene TCRdb calls, TRBD1, cannot be checked with no DNA. Germline lookup yields CDR1 SEHNR and CDR2 FQNEAQ (reference sequence). The CDR3 is 16 amino acids. This CDR3 is CASSLGGVLAKNIQYF. The full variable domain, its missing parts supplied by reference TRBV7-9 and TRBJ2-4, is DTGVSQNPRHKITKRGQNVTFRCDPISEHNRLYWYRQTLGQGPEFLTYFQNEAQLEKSRLLSDRFSAERPKGSFSTLEIQRTEQGDSAMYLCASSLGGVLAKNIQYFGAGTRLSVL.

The V and J genes are TRBV27 and TRBJ2-2; TCRdb proposes TRBD2, but this gene call is untestable without DNA. The CDR3 loop spans 17 amino acids. Germline V lookup: CDR1 MNHEY, CDR2 SMNVEV (reference sequence). The chain's CDR3 is CASGGWAGGPLTGELFF.

The chain recombines TRBV5-6 with TRBJ2-2; TCRdb picks TRBD2, but there is no DNA to check that call. The CDR3 totals 17 residues. From germline, CDR1 is SGHDT and CDR2 YYEEEE. The CDR3 loop reads CASSSVTSGSLTGELFF.

The J gene is TRBJ1-5, the V gene TRBV28; TCRdb calls TRBD1, which cannot be checked without DNA. The CDR3 has 16 amino acids. Per germline, CDR1 MDHEN and CDR2 SYDVKM. CDR3 in amino acids: CASSLAGGNYNQPQHF. The whole variable domain, filled in from reference TRBV28 and TRBJ1-5, reads DVKVTQSSRYLVKRTGEKVFLECVQDMDHENMFWYRQDPGLGLRLIYFSYDVKMKEKGDIPEGYSVSREKKERFSLILESASTNQTSMYLCASSLAGGNYNQPQHFGDGTRLSIL.

The chain uses TRBV12-5 and TRBJ1-1; as DNA is missing, the TRBD1 call by TCRdb cannot be tested. The CDR3 runs 19 residues. CDR1 and CDR2 (germline): LGHNT, FRNRAP. The CDR3 sequence is CASGLSTSYTGTGTTEAFF.

This chain joins TRBV7-9 and TRBJ1-6; absent DNA, TCRdb's TRBD1 call cannot be checked. Germline CDR1 is SEHNR and CDR2 is FQNEAQ (reference sequence). The CDR3 length is 16 residues. CDR3 sequence reads: CASSYTGARYNSPLHF.

The genes are TRBV5-1 and TRBJ2-3; TCRdb picks TRBD1, but there is no DNA to check that call. The CDR3 has 12 amino acids. Germline CDR1 reads SGHRS; CDR2 reads YFSETQ. The CDR3 reads CASSFKGGRPYF.

This rearrangement joins TRBV7-9 to TRBJ1-1; TCRdb names TRBD1, which stays unverified in the absence of DNA. CDR1 SEHNR and CDR2 FQNEAQ come from the germline V gene (reference sequence). This CDR3 is 12 amino acids long. CDR3 sequence: CASSPQTVEAFF.

The genes are TRBV7-2 and TRBJ2-7; there is no DNA to check the TCRdb D call of TRBD2. The CDR3 totals 14 residues. Germline V gene sequence: CDR1 SGHTA, CDR2 FQGNSA. The CDR3 spells CASRSQRGGYEQYF.

The chain links TRBV6-2 or TRBV6-3 to TRBJ1-4; no DNA is available, so the TRBD1 call from TCRdb remains unchecked. CDR1 MNHEY and CDR2 SVGEGT come from the germline V gene. This CDR3 is 14 amino acids long. The CDR3 sequence is CASSYAGNNEKLFF.

The chain joins TRBV6-1 to TRBJ1-4; the TCRdb call, TRBD1, lacks DNA for checking. The CDR3 consists of 13 residues. Per the germline V gene, CDR1 is MNHNS and CDR2 is SASEGT. CDR3 sequence: CASSETGTDKLFF.

The V call is TRBV20-1, the J call TRBJ1-2; without DNA, the TCRdb call of TRBD1 cannot be checked. This CDR3 spans 13 amino acids. Germline CDR1 DFQATT, CDR2 SNEGSKA (reference sequence). Here the CDR3 reads CSVMRGVGYGYTF.

V is TRBV28 and J is TRBJ1-3. The CDR3 spans 15 residues. Germline lookup yields CDR1 MDHEN and CDR2 SYDVKM. The CDR3: CASSLVNTGGNTIYF.

V usage is TRBV12-3 or TRBV12-4 and J usage is TRBJ2-3; TCRdb picks TRBD2, but there is no DNA to check that call. CDR3 size: 16 residues. CDR3 loop: CASSFFGSSGSDTQYF.

The chain uses TRBV20-1 and TRBJ2-3; checking the TCRdb D call of TRBD1 is not possible without DNA. This CDR3 is 15 amino acids long. Germline assignment: CDR1 DFQATT and CDR2 SNEGSKA (reference sequence). The CDR3 reads CSASRDPRGSDTQYF.